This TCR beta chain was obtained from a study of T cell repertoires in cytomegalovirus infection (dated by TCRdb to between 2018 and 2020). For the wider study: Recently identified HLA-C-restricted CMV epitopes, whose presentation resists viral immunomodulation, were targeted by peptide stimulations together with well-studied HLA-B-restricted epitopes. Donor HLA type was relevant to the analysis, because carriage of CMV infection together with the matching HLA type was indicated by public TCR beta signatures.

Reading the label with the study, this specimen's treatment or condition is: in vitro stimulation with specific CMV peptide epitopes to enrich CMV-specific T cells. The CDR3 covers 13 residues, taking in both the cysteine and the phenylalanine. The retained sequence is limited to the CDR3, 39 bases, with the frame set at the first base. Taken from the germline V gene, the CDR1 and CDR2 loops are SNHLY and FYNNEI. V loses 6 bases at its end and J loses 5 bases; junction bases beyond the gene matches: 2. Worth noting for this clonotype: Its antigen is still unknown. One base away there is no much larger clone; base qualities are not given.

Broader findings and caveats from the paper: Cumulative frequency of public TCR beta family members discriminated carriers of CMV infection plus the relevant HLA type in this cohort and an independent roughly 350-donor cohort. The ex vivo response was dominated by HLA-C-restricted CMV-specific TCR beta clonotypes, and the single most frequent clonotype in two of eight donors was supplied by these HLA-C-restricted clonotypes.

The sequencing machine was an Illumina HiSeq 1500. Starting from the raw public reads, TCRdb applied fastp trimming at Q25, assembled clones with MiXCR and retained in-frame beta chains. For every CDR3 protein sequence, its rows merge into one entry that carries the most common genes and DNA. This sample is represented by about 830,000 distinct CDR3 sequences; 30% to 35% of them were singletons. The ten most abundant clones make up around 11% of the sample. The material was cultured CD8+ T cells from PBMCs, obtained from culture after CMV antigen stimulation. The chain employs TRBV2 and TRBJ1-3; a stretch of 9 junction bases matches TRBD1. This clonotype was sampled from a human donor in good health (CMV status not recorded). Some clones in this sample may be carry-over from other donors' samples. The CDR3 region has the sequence CASRGTGRNTIYF. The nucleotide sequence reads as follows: TGTGCCAGCAGAGGGACAGGGCGAAACACCATATATTTT.